The clone carrying this T cell receptor (beta chain) was seen more than once but under ten times. Its matching antigen is unknown. Germline V gene sequence: CDR1 PRHDT, CDR2 FYEKMQ (reference sequence). The V end was cut by 5 bases, the J end by 2 bases, with 6 bases between. The CDR3 runs to 12 residues. This entry is derived from a study of cytomegalovirus exposure and HLA in healthy donors. General study results and limits: Clonal expansion, a later analysis showed, was greater in HLA-associated TCR beta chains than in equally common others.

13 Jbeta primers and 60 Vbeta primers were used for the PCR. The table came from immunoSEQ multiplex PCR; TCRdb's copy has only in-frame clones and leaves some out. Counted here are about 180,000 clones, around 73% occurring once; the ten biggest clones make up around 2.5%. The origin of this receptor is a man in his sixties in good health and CMV-seronegative. The genes are TRBV13 and TRBJ1-1; D call uncertain. Sample: PBMCs. The CDR3 DNA reads TGTGCCAGCAGCATACAAAACACTGAAGCTTTCTTT. It is translated as CASSIQNTEAFF.